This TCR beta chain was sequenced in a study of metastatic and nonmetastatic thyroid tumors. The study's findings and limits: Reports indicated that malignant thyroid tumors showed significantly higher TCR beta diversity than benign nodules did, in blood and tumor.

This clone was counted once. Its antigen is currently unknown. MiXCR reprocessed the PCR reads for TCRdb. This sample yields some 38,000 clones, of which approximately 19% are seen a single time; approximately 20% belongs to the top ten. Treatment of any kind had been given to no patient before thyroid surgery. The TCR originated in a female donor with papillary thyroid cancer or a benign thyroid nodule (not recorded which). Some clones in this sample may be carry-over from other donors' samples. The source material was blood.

CDR3 coding DNA: TGCAGTGCCCCGACACTCATGGGCACTGAAGCTTTCTTT. It is translated as CSAPTLMGTEAFF. This chain uses TRBV20-1 with TRBJ1-1; unclear D gene. The CDR3 loop spans 13 amino acids. Germline V gene sequence: CDR1 DFQATT, CDR2 SNEGSKA (reference sequence). Trimming cost V 6 bases and J 4 bases, with 15 bases left between them.